A selection of T cell receptor beta chains follows, all from one sample in a study of blood T cell repertoires in COVID-19. Profiled with immunoSEQ multiplex PCR; TCRdb holds only in-frame clones, not every one. The sample has some 110,000 clones; about 80% are singletons. Sample: peripheral blood. Every receptor here comes from a man between 65 and 79 years old with acute or convalescent COVID-19. The CDR3 runs from the conserved cysteine through the conserved F or W. Clone size appears in some rows only: once, few, many, or a class for an expanded clone.

.,TRBV6-5,TRBJ2-5,CASSYSGTGVEETQYF
.,TRBV6-2/TRBV6-3,TRBJ2-2,CASSRNRGPSTGELFF
.,TRBV7-2,TRBJ2-5,CASSFNRGRETQYF
.,TRBV2,TRBJ2-3,CASSPAGFSSDTQYF
.,TRBV7-8,TRBJ1-5,CASSWTGDSNQPQHF
.,TRBV27,TRBJ2-7,CASTTGSEQYF
.,TRBV5-4,TRBJ1-2,CASSFLAGSRDGYTF
.,TRBV7-2,TRBJ2-6,CASRKDAGPGANVLTF
.,TRBV3-1/TRBV3-2,TRBJ1-2,CASSQGGVYGYTF
.,TRBV11-2,TRBJ2-3,CASSNRDRTDTQYF
.,TRBV7-3,TRBJ2-2,CASSGTGEGAGELFF
few,TRBV7-2,TRBJ1-2,CASSSLNYRGYTF
.,TRBV5-1,TRBJ1-2,CASSSTGGAAEGYTF
once,TRBV18,TRBJ2-1,CASSPPAAGYFGEQFF
.,TRBV7-2,TRBJ2-7,CASSRGGYEQYF
.,TRBV7-2,TRBJ1-5,CASSFLAGQGQPQHF
.,TRBV4-3,TRBJ2-7,CASSQDLFRGYEQYF
.,TRBV28,TRBJ2-3,CATTGGPSDTQYF
once,TRBV5-1,TRBJ1-1,CASSSQGGTEAFF
.,TRBV9,TRBJ1-4,CASSVLGAGEKLFF
.,TRBV7-9,TRBJ2-1,CASSLKPGKQGSSVQFF
.,TRBV4-1,TRBJ2-2,CASRPGVGRGRLEYTGELFF
.,TRBV27,TRBJ2-7,CASRYRRDSYEQYF
.,TRBV11-3,TRBJ2-7,CASSLRHSYEQYF
.,TRBV30,TRBJ2-1,CAWGTYGGNEQFF
.,TRBV11-3,TRBJ2-1,CARSGLINSYNEQFF
.,TRBV18,TRBJ2-3,CASSPSGGGNTQYF
.,TRBV6-5,TRBJ2-7,CASSYSSGGTTYEQYF
.,TRBV5-1,TRBJ1-2,CASSQRQGAYGYTF
.,TRBV7-9,TRBJ1-2,CASSLGVGQRTYGYTF
.,TRBV6-5,TRBJ1-1,CASTRAGGDTEAFF
once,TRBV29-1,TRBJ1-3,CSATGGGGNTIYF
.,TRBV7-2,TRBJ2-7,CASSPRLATYEQYF
.,TRBV12-5,TRBJ2-1,CASGLVLRGSGIYYNEQFF
.,TRBV12-5,TRBJ2-2,CASGLETGAGELFF
.,TRBV10-1,TRBJ2-7,CASIPGKQYF
.,TRBV5-1,TRBJ1-1,CASSLAPGLGRGTEAFF
.,TRBV5-1,TRBJ2-5,CASRLGGETQYF
.,TRBV7-8,TRBJ1-4,CASSFTGGHEKLFF
.,TRBV5-6,TRBJ1-3,CASNYQGAINSGNTIYF
.,TRBV6-5,TRBJ2-5,CASRLAGRRGETQYF
.,TRBV27,TRBJ2-1,CASSLQGALPSSYNEQFF
.,TRBV6-2/TRBV6-3,TRBJ1-1,CASSYRGSRTEAFF
.,TRBV12-3/TRBV12-4,TRBJ1-1,CASRWTGFAEAFF
once,TRBV7-2,TRBJ2-7,CASSLGTSGRPSYEQYF
.,TRBV4-3,TRBJ1-3,CASSQDSGFSSGNTIYF
.,TRBV5-5,TRBJ1-2,CASSWTGGYGYTF
.,TRBV29-1,TRBJ1-2,CSVEGQGWVDGYTF
.,TRBV7-6,TRBJ1-1,CASSLGGGRRNTEAFF
.,TRBV3-1/TRBV3-2,TRBJ1-1,CASSQGGQGYTEAFF
.,TRBV5-8,TRBJ1-3,CASSIRDFGNTIYF
.,TRBV2,TRBJ2-2,CASRTSGRAGELFF
.,TRBV7-9,TRBJ2-1,CASGSDRSSYNEQFF
.,TRBV11-2,TRBJ2-3,CASSAGRAPTDTQYF
.,TRBV5-1,TRBJ2-3,CASSLNRQGRDTQYF
.,TRBV9,TRBJ1-2,CASSAIRTGATNYGYTF
.,TRBV28,TRBJ1-4,CASSFRTFNEKLFF